This T cell receptor beta chain stems from a study of blood T cell repertoires in COVID-19. Between the trimmed V and J ends, which lost 6 bases and 4 bases, there was a span of 11 bases. Germline V gene lookup returns CDR1 MNHEY and CDR2 SMNVEV (reference sequence). CDR3 length equals 13 residues. Clones were read by immunoSEQ multiplex PCR, and TCRdb kept only the in-frame ones, dropping some. This table holds around 150,000 clones, 75% to 80% found once. The table lists this clone with many counts. Sequenced: PBMCs or T cells enriched from blood (not recorded which). The chain recombines TRBV27 with TRBJ2-3, with D possibly being TRBD2 (6 bases). The receptor comes from a woman between 45 and 60 years old who had recovered from COVID-19. The CDR3 region has the DNA TGTGCCAGCAGGATACCGGGGGCAGATACGCAGTATTTT. Residues: CASRIPGADTQYF.